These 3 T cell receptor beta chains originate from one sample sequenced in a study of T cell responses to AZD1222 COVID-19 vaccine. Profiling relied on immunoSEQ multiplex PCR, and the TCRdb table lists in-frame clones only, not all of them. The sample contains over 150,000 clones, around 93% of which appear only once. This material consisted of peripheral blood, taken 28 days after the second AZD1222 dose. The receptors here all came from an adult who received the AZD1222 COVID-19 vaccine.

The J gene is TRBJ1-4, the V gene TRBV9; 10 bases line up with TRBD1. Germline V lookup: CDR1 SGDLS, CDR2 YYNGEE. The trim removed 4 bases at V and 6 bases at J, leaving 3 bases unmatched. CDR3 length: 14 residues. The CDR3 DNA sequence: TGTGCCAGCAGCTTGGACAGGGGGGATGAAAAACTGTTTTTT. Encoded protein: CASSLDRGDEKLFF.

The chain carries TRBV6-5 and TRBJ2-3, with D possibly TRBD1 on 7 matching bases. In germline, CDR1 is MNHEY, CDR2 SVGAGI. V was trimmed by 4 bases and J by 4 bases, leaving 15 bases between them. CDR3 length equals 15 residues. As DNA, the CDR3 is TGTGCCAGCAGTTGGGCGGCAGGGGGGCCAGATACGCAGTATTTT. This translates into CASSWAAGGPDTQYF.

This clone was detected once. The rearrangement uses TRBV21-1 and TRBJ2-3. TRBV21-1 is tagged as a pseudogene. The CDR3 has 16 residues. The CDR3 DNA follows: TGTGCCAGCAGCAAAGCGCTAGGGCCTAGCACAGATACGCAGTATTTT. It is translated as CASSKALGPSTDTQYF.